This TCR beta chain comes out of a study of CD8+CD57+ T cells in acquired aplastic anemia. Overall study context: The study obtained an average of around 3.4 ug of DNA from sorted CD4+ and CD8+ cells. Study observations and caveats: Controls and patients did not differ significantly in CD8+ Simpson's diversity. Approximately 30 CD8+ CDR3 sequences were shared between patients and controls.

Patients sequenced had flow cytometry evidence of CD8+CD57+ cell expansion. Blood was sampled before the patients had received any therapy. Note on this clonotype: Its antigen is undetermined.

J was trimmed by 2 bases and V by 5 bases; bases with no gene match: 10. The CDR3 runs 16 residues. For CDR3 and TCR beta VDJ profiling, genomic DNA was the template used. TCRdb re-derived calls from the reads in MiXCR, one entry per CDR3 protein. The sample shows over 150,000 distinct CDR3 sequences, 65% to 75% of them seen only once. The sample consisted of sorted CD4+, CD8+, or CD8+CD57+ T cells (not recorded which) from PBMCs. The source of this sequence is a human donor with aplastic anemia. The chain carries TRBV12-3 or TRBV12-4 and TRBJ1-1; 8 positions match TRBD1. CDR3 DNA sequence: TGTGCCAGCAGTCCGAAGGACAGGGTGTTTAACACTGAAGCTTTCTTT. As protein: CASSPKDRVFNTEAFF.